The 6 T cell receptor beta chains reported below all come from one sample, sequenced in a study of shared clonotypes between healthy human individuals. TCRdb keeps only in-frame clones here, not all; method: immunoSEQ multiplex PCR. The repertoire consists of over 1.4 million clones, with roughly 96% occurring once and the leading ten covering more than 0.9%. What was sequenced was naive CD4+ T cells sorted from blood. As to subset: CD45RA+ positively selected. The source is a man aged 30 to 39 in good health.

V is TRBV7-8 and J is TRBJ2-1; 12 nucleotides line up with TRBD2. CDR1 and CDR2 (germline): SGHVS, FQNEAQ. With 1 base clipped from V and 10 bases from J, the junction kept 11 bases outside the gene matches. The CDR3 loop spans 17 amino acids. CDR3 bases: TGTGCCAGCAGCTTAGAGGTTGTCCTAGCGGGAGGGGTCGAGCAGTTCTTC. This translates into CASSLEVVLAGGVEQFF.

This clone was found once. V usage is TRBV7-2 and J usage is TRBJ2-1; D is possibly TRBD1 or TRBD2 (7 bases each). Germline V gene data show CDR1 as SGHTA and CDR2 as FQGNSA. V was clipped by 2 bases and J by 6 bases, with 17 bases between them. CDR3 length: 16 residues. The DNA for the CDR3 is TGTGCCAGCAGCTTAACCAGGGGGACTACCATCAATGAGCAGTTCTTC. Protein sequence: CASSLTRGTTINEQFF.

This chain links TRBV7-2 with TRBJ1-3; the D is unclear. Trimming stripped 4 bases from V and 6 bases from J, with 16 bases between. This CDR3 is 15 amino acids long. The germline gives CDR1 SGHTA, CDR2 FQGNSA. The DNA for the CDR3 is TGTGCCAGCAGCTCGGCGGCGAGAACTCTAAACACCATATATTTT. It yields the protein CASSSAARTLNTIYF.

J is TRBJ2-1 and V is TRBV5-4; no firm D call. This CDR3 has 12 residues. Germline assignment: CDR1 SGHNT and CDR2 YYREEE (reference sequence). Between the trimmed V and J ends, which lost 10 bases and 4 bases, there was a span of 12 bases. For the CDR3, the DNA is TGTGCCTTACCGGGCGGTTACAATGAGCAGTTCTTC. Its protein product is CALPGGYNEQFF.

V is TRBV28 and J is TRBJ2-7; 9 bases are shared with TRBD1. The germline V gene encodes CDR1 MDHEN and CDR2 SYDVKM. The J segment lost 3 bases and the V segment lost 8 bases, leaving 5 bases of the junction unmatched. This CDR3 has 13 amino acids. The chain's CDR3 is CASALTGGYEQYF. The CDR3 DNA is TGTGCCAGCGCCCTGACAGGGGGCTACGAGCAGTACTTC.

CDR3 in DNA: TGTGCCAGCAGTTACAACGGAAGGGTCCACGAGCAGTACTTC. The encoded protein is CASSYNGRVHEQYF. V and J are TRBV6-5 and TRBJ2-7; D remains ambiguous. This CDR3 has 14 amino acids. Germline V gene sequence: CDR1 MNHEY, CDR2 SVGAGI. V was cut by 2 bases and J by 5 bases, with 13 bases left in between.